This T cell receptor beta chain was sequenced for a study of cytomegalovirus exposure and HLA in healthy donors. Study-level information: Of the donors genotyped, several hundred in all, over 80% fell in the Caucasian-associated ancestry cluster. Points from the study as a whole: 16,951 TCR beta sequences were associated with HLA alleles at 0.05 false discovery rate in a later analysis. In a later analysis, common viral pathogens appeared linked to several of the most significant clusters. The analysis excluded some indistinguishable V segments, including TRBV6-2 and TRBV6-3.

The CDR3 is 14 amino acids. Germline V gene sequence: CDR1 SGHTA, CDR2 FQGNSA. The germline V and J ends were trimmed by 3 bases and 5 bases, with 13 bases remaining between them. This PCR relied on a set of 60 Vbeta primers and 13 Jbeta primers. Assay used: immunoSEQ multiplex PCR; TCRdb lists only in-frame clones, some missing. Of about 160,000 clones listed, around 80% are singletons. Regarding this clone: Its specificity is unknown.

Sequencing used PBMCs. The chain uses TRBV7-2 and TRBJ1-2; maybe TRBD1 (6 bases). This TCR was recovered from a woman aged 30 to 39 in good health and CMV-seropositive. The CDR3 DNA reads as TGTGCCAGCAGCTTCCGGGACACAGCTTATGGCTACACCTTC. Translating gives CASSFRDTAYGYTF.